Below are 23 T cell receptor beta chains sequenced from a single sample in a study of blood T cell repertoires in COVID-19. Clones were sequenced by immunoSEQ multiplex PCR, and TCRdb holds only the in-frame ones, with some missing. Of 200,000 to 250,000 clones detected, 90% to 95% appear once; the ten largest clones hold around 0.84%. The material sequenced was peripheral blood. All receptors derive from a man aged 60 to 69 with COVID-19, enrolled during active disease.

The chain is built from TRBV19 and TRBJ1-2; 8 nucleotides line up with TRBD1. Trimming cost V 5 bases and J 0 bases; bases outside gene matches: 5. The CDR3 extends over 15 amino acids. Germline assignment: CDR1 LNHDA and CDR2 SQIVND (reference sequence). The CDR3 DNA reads TGTGCCAGTAGTTTATTGACAGGGGCTAACTATGGCTACACCTTC. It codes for CASSLLTGANYGYTF. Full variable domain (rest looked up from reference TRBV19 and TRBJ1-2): DGGITQSPKYLFRKEGQNVTLSCEQNLNHDAMYWYRQDPGQGLRLIYYSQIVNDFQKGDIAEGYSVSREKKESFPLTVTSAQKNPTAFYLCASSLLTGANYGYTFGSGTRLTVV.

This CDR3 is CATSDRDRGGTGELFF. CDR3 DNA: TGTGCCACCAGTGACCGGGACAGGGGAGGGACCGGGGAGCTGTTTTTT. This chain links TRBV24-1 with TRBJ2-2; 10 bases are shared with TRBD1. In germline, CDR1 is KGHDR, CDR2 SFDVKD. The CDR3 is 16 amino acids. After removal of 4 bases from V and 5 bases from J, the junction contained 6 bases not matched to a gene.

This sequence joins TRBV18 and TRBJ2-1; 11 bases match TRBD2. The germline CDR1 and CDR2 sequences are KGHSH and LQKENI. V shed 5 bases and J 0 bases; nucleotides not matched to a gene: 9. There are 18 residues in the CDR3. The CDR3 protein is CASSALAGGPSSYNEQFF. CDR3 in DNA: TGTGCCAGCTCAGCTTTAGCGGGAGGGCCTAGCTCCTACAATGAGCAGTTCTTC.

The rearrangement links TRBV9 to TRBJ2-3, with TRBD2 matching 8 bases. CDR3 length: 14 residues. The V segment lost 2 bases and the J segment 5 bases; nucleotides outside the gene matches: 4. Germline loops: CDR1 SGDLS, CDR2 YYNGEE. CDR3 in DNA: TGTGCCAGCAGCGTCAGCGGGAGAGTAGATACGCAGTATTTT. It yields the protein CASSVSGRVDTQYF.

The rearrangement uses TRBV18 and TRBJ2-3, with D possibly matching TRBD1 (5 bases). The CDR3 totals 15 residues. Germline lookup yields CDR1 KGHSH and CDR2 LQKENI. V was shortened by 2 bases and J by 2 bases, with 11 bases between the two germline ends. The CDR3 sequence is CASSPEFGATDTQYF. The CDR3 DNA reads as TGTGCCAGCTCACCAGAATTTGGGGCCACAGATACGCAGTATTTT.

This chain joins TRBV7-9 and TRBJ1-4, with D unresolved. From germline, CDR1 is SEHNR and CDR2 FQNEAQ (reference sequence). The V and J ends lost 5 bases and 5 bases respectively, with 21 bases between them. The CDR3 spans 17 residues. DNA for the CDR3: TGTGCCAGCAGCCCACGTTACCGGCAGCCAGCGAATGAAAAACTGTTTTTT. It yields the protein CASSPRYRQPANEKLFF.

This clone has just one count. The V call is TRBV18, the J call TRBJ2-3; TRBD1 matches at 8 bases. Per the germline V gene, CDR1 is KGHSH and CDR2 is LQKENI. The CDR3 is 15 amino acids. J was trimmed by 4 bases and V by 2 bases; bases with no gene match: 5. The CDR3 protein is CASSPMQGAADTQYF. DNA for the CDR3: TGTGCCAGCTCACCAATGCAGGGGGCGGCAGATACGCAGTATTTT.

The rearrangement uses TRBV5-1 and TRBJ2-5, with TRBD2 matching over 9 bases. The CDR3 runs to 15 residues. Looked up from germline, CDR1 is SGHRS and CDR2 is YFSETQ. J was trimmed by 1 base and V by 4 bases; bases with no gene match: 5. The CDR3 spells CASSRLRGGQETQYF. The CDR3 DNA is TGCGCCAGCAGCAGGCTGCGGGGGGGCCAAGAGACCCAGTACTTC.

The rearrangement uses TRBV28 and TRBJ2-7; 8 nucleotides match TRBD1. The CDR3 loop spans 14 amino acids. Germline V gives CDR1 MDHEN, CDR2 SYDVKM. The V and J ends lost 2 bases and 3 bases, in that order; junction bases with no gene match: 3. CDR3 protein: CASSLGTGYYEQYF. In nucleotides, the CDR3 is TGTGCCAGCAGTTTAGGGACAGGCTACTACGAGCAGTACTTC.

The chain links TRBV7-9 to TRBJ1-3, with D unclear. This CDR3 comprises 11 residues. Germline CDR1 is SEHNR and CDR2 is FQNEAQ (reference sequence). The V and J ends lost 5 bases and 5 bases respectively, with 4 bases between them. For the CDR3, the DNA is TGTGCCAGCAGCGTCAGAAACACCATATATTTT. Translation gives CASSVRNTIYF.

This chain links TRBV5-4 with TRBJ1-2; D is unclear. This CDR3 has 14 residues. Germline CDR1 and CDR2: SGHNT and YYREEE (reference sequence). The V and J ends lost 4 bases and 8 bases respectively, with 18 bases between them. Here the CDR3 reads CASSTMDSPGGYTF. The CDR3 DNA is TGTGCCAGCAGCACCATGGACTCCCCGGGGGGCTACACCTTC. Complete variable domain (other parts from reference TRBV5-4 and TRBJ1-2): ETGVTQSPTHLIKTRGQQVTLRCSSQSGHNTVSWYQQALGQGPQFIFQYYREEENGRGNFPPRFSGLQFPNYSSELNVNALELDDSALYLCASSTMDSPGGYTFGSGTRLTVV.

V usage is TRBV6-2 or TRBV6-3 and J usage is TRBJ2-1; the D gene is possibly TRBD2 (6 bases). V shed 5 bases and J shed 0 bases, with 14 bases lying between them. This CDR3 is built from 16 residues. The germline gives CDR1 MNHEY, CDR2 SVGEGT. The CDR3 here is CASSRSRDSSYNEQFF. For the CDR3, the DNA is TGTGCCAGCAGTCGCAGCCGGGACTCCTCCTACAATGAGCAGTTCTTC.

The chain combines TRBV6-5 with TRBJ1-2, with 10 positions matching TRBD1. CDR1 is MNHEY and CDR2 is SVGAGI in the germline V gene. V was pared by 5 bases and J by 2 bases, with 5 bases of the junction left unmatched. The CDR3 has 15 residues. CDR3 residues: CASSIGTGVNYGYTF. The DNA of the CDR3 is TGTGCCAGCAGTATCGGGACAGGGGTAAACTATGGCTACACCTTC.

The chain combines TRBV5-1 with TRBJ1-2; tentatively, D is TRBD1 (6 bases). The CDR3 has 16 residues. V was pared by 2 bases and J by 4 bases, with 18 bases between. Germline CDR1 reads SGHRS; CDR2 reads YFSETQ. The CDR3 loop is CASSLSTGPGGYGYTF. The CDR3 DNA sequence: TGCGCCAGCAGCTTATCAACAGGGCCGGGGGGCTATGGCTACACCTTC. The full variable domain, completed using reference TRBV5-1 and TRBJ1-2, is KAGVTQTPRYLIKTRGQQVTLSCSPISGHRSVSWYQQTPGQGLQFLFEYFSETQRNKGNFPGRFSGRQFSNSRSEMNVSTLELGDSALYLCASSLSTGPGGYGYTFGSGTRLTVV.

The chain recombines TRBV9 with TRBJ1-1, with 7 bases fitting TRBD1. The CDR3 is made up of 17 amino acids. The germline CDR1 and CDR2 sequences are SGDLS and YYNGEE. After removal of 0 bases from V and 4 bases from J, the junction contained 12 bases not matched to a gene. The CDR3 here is CASSVVPGGDSGTEAFF. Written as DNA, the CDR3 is TGTGCCAGCAGCGTAGTCCCAGGAGGGGACAGTGGCACTGAAGCTTTCTTT.

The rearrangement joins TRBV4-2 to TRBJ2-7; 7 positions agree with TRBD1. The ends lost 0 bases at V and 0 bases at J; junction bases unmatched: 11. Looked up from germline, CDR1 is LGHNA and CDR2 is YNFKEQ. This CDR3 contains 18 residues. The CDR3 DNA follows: TGTGCCAGCAGCCAAGATTTAAATGCCTGGGACAGCTCCTACGAGCAGTACTTC. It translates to CASSQDLNAWDSSYEQYF.

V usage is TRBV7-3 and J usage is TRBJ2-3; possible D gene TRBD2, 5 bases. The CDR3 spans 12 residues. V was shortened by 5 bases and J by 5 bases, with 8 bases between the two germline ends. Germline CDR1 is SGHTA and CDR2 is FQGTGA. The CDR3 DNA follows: TGTGCCAGCAGCCACGGAGGAGATACGCAGTATTTT. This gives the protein CASSHGGDTQYF.

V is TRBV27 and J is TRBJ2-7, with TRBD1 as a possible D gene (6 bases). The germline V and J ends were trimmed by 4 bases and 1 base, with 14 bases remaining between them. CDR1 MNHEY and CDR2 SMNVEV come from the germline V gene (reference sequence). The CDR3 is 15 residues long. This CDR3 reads CASSSPQQGSYEQYF. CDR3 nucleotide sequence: TGTGCCAGCAGTTCCCCTCAACAGGGTTCCTACGAGCAGTACTTC.

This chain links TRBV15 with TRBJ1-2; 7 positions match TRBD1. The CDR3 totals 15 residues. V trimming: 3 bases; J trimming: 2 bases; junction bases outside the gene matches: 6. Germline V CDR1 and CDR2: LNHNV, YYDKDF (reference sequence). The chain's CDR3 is CATSSPNRGNYGYTF. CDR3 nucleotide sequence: TGTGCCACCAGCAGCCCCAACAGGGGCAACTATGGCTACACCTTC.

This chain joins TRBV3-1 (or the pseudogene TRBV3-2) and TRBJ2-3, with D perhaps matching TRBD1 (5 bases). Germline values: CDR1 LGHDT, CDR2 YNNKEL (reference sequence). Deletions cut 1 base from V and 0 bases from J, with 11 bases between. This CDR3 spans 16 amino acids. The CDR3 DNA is TGTGCCAGCAGCCAAGCCCCTCGGACAAGCACAGATACGCAGTATTTT. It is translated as CASSQAPRTSTDTQYF.

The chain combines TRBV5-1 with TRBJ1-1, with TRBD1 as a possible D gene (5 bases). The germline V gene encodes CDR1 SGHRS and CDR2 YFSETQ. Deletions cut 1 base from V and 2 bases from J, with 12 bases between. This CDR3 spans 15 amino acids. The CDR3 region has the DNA TGCGCCAGCAGCTTGAGCGGGGGATTAAACACTGAAGCTTTCTTT. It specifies CASSLSGGLNTEAFF.

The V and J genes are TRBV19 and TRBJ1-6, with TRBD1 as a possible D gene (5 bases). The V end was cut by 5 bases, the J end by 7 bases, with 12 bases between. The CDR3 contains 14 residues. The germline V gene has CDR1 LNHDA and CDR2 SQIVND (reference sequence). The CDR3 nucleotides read TGTGCCAGTAGTGTCTTAAGGGGAAATTCACCCCTCCACTTT. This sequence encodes CASSVLRGNSPLHF.

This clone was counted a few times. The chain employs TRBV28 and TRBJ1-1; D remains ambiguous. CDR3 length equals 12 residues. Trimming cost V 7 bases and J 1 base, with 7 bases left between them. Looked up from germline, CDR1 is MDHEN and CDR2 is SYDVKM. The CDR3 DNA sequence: TGTGCCAGCACCCCCCGGAACACTGAAGCTTTCTTT. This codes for CASTPRNTEAFF.